This T cell receptor beta chain emerged from a study of blood T cell repertoires in COVID-19. Overall study context: Some COVID-19 samples were acute and others convalescent; all came from the United States, Italy and Spain.

This table comes from immunoSEQ multiplex PCR, and its TCRdb copy is limited to in-frame clones, with some not included. Of 250,000 to 350,000 clones listed, roughly 86% are singletons. Germline V CDR1 and CDR2: MNHEY, SMNVEV (reference sequence). The CDR3 totals 15 residues. The V and J ends lost 5 bases and 3 bases respectively, with 15 bases between them. V is TRBV27 and J is TRBJ2-3; maybe TRBD1 (6 bases). The receptor was derived from a man in his late teens or twenties with active or convalescent COVID-19. Sequencing input: peripheral blood. This CDR3 reads CASSPGTWGTDTQYF. The CDR3 DNA is TGTGCCAGCAGTCCCGGGACATGGGGAACAGATACGCAGTATTTT.